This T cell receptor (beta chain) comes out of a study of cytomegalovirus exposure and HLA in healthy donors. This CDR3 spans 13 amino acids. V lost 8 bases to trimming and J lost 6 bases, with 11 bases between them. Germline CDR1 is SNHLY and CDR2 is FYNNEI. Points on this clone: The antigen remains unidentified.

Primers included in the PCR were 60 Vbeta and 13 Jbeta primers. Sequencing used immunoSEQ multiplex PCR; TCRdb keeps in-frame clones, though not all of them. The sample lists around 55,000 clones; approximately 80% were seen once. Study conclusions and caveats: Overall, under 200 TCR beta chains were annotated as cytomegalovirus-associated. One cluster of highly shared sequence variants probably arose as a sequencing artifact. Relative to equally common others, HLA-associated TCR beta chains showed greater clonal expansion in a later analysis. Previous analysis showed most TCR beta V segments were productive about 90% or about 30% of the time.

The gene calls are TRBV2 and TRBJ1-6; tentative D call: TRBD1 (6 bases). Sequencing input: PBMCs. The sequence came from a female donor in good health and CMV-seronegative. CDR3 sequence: CASVAGVNSPLHF. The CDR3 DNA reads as TGTGCCAGCGTCGCAGGGGTTAATTCACCCCTCCACTTT.